This section outlines one TCR beta chain sequence together with its context. No antigen is known for it. Tumor tissue was taken before any definitive surgery or chemotherapy was given. The entry originates in a study of high-grade serous ovarian cancer treatment subgroups. Whole-study context: Each sample yielded on average approximately 7,700 unique TCR beta rearrangements from 14,000 or so reads. Regarding the study as a whole: Different patients shared almost no repertoire; same-patient tumors shared about 0.1 to 0.79. TCR clonal relatedness correlated positively with neoantigen level.

The CDR3 sequence is 15 residues long. Losses at the gene ends were 6 bases for V and 2 bases for J; bases not matched to a gene: 3. From germline, CDR1 is MNHEY and CDR2 SMNVEV (reference sequence). Sequencing used immunoSEQ multiplex PCR; TCRdb keeps in-frame clones, though not all of them. The data show a few thousand clones, with 72% seen just once and 10% to 15% held by the top ten. V is TRBV27 and J is TRBJ2-5; 13 bases line up with TRBD2. Material for sequencing was tumor tissue. The clonotype comes from a human donor with high-grade serous ovarian cancer. The CDR3 loop is CASRGLAGTQETQYF. The CDR3 DNA follows: TGTGCCAGCAGGGGACTAGCGGGGACTCAAGAGACCCAGTACTTC.